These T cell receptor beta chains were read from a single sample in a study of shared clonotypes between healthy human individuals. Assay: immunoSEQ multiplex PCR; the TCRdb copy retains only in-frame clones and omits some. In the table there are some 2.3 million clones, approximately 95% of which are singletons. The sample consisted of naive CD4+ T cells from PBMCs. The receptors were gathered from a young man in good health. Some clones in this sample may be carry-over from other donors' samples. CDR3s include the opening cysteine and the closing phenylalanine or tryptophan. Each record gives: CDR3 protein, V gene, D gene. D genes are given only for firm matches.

CASLGSPGGGYTF | TRBV6-5 | NA
CASSYQTVTEAFF | TRBV6-5 | NA
CASSIIGGQETQYF | TRBV19 | NA
CASSPFAGPETQYF | TRBV18 | NA
CASSPRQNTGELFF | TRBV5-1 | NA
CASSPNRGFGELFF | TRBV7-3 | TRBD1
CASSVQGGRAFGANVLTF | TRBV4-3 | TRBD2
CASSLERGANTDTQYF | TRBV5-1 | NA
CASSWPPGELFF | TRBV5-1 | NA
CAWSNGADYEQYF | TRBV30 | NA